This TCR beta chain was obtained from a study of blood T cell repertoires in COVID-19. Study context: PBMCs, B-cell-depleted T cells, or T cells provided the cDNA or gDNA that made up the material.

Enrolled through a virtual design, the participants were between about 18 and 100 years of age and came from some 25 US areas. Participant reports of clinical history set cohort assignment. Data came from immunoSEQ multiplex PCR; TCRdb stores just in-frame clones and leaves some out. Here the sample spans fewer than 450,000 clones, more than 85% being singletons. The CDR3 has 18 residues. V lost 0 bases to trimming and J lost 2 bases; unmatched junction nucleotides: 11. CDR1 is SGHDN, CDR2 FVKESK, per germline. This receptor was identified in a woman between 25 and 40 years old who had recovered from COVID-19. The chain employs TRBV14 and TRBJ2-7; 9 bases agree with TRBD1. Sample: PBMCs or T cells enriched from blood (not recorded which). CDR3 in amino acids: CASSQDSVWDRVTYEQYF. CDR3 DNA: TGTGCCAGCAGCCAAGATAGCGTGTGGGACAGGGTAACCTACGAGCAGTACTTC.